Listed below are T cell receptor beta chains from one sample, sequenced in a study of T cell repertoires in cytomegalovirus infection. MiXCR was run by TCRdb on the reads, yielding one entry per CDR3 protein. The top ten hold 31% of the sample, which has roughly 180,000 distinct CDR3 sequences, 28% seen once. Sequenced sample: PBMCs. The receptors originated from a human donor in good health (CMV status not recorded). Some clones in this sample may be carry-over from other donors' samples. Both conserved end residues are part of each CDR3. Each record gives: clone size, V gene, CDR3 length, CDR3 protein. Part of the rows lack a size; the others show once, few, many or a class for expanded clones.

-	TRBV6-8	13	CASRDSGTGELFF
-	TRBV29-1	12	CSVELGLGKAFF
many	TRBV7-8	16	CASSSRQGAVPETQYF
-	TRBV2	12	CASKSGVNEQFF
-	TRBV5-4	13	CASSFARQETQYF
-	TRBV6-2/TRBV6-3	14	CASSYSGQTYGYTF
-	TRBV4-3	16	CASSQVGTGGNEKLFF
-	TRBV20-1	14	CSARRNPGGYEQYF
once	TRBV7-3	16	CASNLMGWELGTEAFF
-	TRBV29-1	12	CSVEERGKTQYF
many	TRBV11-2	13	CASSFKGGTEAFF
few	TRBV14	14	CASSQGTSSYEQYF
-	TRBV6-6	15	CASSDTPGQPQTQYF
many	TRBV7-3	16	CASSYSGLPGAYEQYF
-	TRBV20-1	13	CSALRDSRDEQYF